There are many counts of the clone carrying this T cell receptor (beta chain). Uncontrolled infections, other autoimmune diseases, pregnancy or lactation led to exclusion of patients. The diagnoses drew upon clinical symptoms, serum thyroxine and TRAb, thyroid ultrasound and orbital computed tomography. There were TCR beta CDR3 regions amplified from RNA transcripts. First-round RT-PCR targeting the TCR CDR3 was performed with the HTBI primer set. TCRdb independently ran MiXCR on the multiplex PCR reads; one entry per CDR3 protein. The table shows approximately 400,000 distinct CDR3 sequences, with around 14% occurring only once. The sample is drawn from a study of T cells in Graves' hyperthyroidism and ophthalmopathy. Background on the study: Pretreatment peripheral blood was obtained at initial diagnosis.

This CDR3 region has 12 residues. The V and J ends lost 6 bases and 5 bases respectively, with 8 bases between them. Per germline, CDR1 MDHEN and CDR2 SYDVKM. The clonotype originates from a woman aged 18-29 years with Graves' hyperthyroidism. This sequence joins TRBV28 and TRBJ1-3; D remains unclear. Sequencing input: blood. CDR3 residues: CASRGFRNTIYF. CDR3 coding DNA: TGTGCCAGCAGGGGGTTTAGAAACACCATATATTTT. Filled out from reference TRBV28 and TRBJ1-3, the complete variable domain reads DVKVTQSSRYLVKRTGEKVFLECVQDMDHENMFWYRQDPGLGLRLIYFSYDVKMKEKGDIPEGYSVSREKKERFSLILESASTNQTSMYLCASRGFRNTIYFGEGSWLTVV.